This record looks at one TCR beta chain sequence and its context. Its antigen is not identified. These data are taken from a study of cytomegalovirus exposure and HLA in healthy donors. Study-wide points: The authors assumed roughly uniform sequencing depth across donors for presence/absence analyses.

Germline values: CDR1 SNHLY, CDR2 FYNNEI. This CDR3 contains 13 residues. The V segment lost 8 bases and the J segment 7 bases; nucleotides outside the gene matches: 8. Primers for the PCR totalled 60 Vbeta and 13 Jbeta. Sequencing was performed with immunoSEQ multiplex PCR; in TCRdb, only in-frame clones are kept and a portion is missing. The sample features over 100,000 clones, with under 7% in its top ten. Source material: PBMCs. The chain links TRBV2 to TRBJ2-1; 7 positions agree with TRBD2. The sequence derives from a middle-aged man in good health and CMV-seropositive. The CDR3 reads CASFAGAQNEQFF. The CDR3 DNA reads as TGTGCCAGCTTCGCGGGAGCTCAAAATGAGCAGTTCTTC.